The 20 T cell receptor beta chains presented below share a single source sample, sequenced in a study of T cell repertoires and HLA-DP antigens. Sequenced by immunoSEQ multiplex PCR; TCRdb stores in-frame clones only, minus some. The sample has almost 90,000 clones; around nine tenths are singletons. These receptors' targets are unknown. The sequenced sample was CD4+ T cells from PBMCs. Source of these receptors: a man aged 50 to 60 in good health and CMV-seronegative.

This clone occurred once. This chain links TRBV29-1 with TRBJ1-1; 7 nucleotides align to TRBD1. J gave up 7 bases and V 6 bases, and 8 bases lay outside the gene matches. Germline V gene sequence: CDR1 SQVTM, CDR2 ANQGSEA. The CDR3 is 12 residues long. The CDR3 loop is CSVGGDRVEAFF. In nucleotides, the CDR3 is TGCAGCGTGGGGGGGGACAGAGTTGAAGCTTTCTTT.

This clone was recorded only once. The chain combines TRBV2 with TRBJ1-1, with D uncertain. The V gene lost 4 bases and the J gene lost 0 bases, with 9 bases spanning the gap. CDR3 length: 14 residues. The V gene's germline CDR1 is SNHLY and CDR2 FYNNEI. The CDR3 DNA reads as TGTGCCAGCAGTGGACGCCTCATGAACACTGAAGCTTTCTTT. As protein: CASSGRLMNTEAFF.

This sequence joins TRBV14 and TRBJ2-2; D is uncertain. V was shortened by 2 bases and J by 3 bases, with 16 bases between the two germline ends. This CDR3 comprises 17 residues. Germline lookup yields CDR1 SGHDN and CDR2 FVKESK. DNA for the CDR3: TGTGCCAGCAGCCAATTGAAGATACCGACCTACACCGGGGAGCTGTTTTTT. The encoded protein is CASSQLKIPTYTGELFF.

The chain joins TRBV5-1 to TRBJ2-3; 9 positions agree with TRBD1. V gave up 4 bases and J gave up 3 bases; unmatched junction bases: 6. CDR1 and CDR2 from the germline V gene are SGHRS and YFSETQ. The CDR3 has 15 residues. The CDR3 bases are TGCGCCAGCAGCGCGACAGGGGGGAAGACAGATACGCAGTATTTT. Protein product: CASSATGGKTDTQYF.

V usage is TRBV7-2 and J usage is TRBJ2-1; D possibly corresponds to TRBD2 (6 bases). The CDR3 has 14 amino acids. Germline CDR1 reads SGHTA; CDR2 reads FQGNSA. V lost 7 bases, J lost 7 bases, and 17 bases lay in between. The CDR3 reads CASTGGLNSNEQFF. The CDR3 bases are TGTGCCAGCACCGGGGGTCTAAACTCTAATGAGCAGTTCTTC.

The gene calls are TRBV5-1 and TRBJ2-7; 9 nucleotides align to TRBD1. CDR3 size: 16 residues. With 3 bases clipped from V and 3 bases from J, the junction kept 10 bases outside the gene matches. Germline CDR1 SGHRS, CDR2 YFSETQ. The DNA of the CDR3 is TGCGCCAGCAGCTCTACAGGGGGCGGTCCTTTCTACGAGCAGTACTTC. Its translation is CASSSTGGGPFYEQYF.

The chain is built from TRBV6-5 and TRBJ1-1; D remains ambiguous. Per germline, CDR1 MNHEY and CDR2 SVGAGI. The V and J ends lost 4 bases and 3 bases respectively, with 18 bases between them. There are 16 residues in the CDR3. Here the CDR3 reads CASSSFGGKVDTEAFF. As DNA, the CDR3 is TGTGCCAGCAGTTCCTTCGGAGGAAAGGTTGACACTGAAGCTTTCTTT.

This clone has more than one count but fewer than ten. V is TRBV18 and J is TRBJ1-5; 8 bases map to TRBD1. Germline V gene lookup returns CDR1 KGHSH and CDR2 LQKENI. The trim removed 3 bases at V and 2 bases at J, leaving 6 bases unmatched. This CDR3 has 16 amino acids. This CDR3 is CASSPLGQGGNQPQHF. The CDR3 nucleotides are TGTGCCAGCTCACCCCTAGGACAGGGTGGCAATCAGCCCCAGCATTTT.

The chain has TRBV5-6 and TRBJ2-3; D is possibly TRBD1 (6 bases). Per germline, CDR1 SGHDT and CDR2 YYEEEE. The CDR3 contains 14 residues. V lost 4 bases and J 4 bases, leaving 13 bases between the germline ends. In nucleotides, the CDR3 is TGTGCCAGCAGCCTCCCAGGGGCATCAGATACGCAGTATTTT. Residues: CASSLPGASDTQYF.

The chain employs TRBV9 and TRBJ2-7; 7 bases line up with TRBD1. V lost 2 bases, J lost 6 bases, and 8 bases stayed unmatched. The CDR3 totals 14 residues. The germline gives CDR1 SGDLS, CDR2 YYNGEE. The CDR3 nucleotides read TGTGCCAGCAGCGTTCAGGGTCGACAGGGCGAGCAGTACTTC. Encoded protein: CASSVQGRQGEQYF.

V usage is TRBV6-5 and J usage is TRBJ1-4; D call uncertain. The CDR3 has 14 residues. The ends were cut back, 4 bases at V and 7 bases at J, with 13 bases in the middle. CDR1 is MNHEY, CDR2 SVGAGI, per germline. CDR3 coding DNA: TGTGCCAGCAGTTCCGACCTCTGGGGTGAAAAACTGTTTTTT. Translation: CASSSDLWGEKLFF.

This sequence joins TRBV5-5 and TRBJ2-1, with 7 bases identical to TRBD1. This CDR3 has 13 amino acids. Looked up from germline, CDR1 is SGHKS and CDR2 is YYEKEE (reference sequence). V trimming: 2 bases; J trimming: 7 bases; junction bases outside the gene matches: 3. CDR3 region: CASSFGTANEQFF. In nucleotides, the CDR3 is TGTGCCAGCAGCTTCGGGACAGCAAATGAGCAGTTCTTC.

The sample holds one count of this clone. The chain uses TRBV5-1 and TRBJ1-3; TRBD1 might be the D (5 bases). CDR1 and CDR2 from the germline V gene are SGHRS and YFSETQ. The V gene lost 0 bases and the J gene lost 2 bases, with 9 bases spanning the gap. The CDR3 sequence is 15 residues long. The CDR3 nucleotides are TGCGCCAGCAGCTTGGCCAGGGCTGCTGGAAACACCATATATTTT. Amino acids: CASSLARAAGNTIYF.

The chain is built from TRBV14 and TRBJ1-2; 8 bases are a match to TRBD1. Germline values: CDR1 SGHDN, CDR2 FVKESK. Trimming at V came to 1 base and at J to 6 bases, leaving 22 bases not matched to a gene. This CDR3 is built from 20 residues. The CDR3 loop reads CASSQVILTGEIVKEHGYTF. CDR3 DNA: TGTGCCAGCAGCCAAGTTATCTTGACAGGGGAAATTGTTAAAGAGCATGGCTACACCTTC.

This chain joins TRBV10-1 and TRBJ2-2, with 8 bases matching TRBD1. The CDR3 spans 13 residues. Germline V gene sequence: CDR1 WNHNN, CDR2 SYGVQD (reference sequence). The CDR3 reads CASGTGSTGELFF. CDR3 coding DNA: TGCGCGTCGGGGACAGGCTCCACCGGGGAGCTGTTTTTT.

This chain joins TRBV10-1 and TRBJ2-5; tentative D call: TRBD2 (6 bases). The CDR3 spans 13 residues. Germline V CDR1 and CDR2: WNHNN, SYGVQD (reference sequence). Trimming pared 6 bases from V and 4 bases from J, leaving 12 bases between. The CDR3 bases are TGCGCCAGCAGCGCGCGGGACGGAGAGACCCAGTACTTC. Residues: CASSARDGETQYF.

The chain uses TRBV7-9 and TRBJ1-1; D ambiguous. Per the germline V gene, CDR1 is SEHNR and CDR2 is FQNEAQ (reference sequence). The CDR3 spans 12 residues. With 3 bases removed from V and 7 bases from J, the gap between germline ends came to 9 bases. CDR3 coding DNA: TGTGCCAGCAGCTTGATACAGAGTGAAGCTTTCTTT. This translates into CASSLIQSEAFF. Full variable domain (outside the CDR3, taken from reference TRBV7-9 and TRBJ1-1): DTGVSQNPRHKITKRGQNVTFRCDPISEHNRLYWYRQTLGQGPEFLTYFQNEAQLEKSRLLSDRFSAERPKGSFSTLEIQRTEQGDSAMYLCASSLIQSEAFFGQGTRLTVV.

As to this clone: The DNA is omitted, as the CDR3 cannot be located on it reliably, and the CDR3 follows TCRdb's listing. The CDR3 sequence is CASSFGAGSEPDTQYF. The rearrangement joins TRBV27 to TRBJ2-3; TRBD2 is the table's D call and was not checked against the DNA. The CDR3 is 16 residues long, counting both termini. Germline CDR1 reads MNHEY; CDR2 reads SMNVEV (reference sequence).

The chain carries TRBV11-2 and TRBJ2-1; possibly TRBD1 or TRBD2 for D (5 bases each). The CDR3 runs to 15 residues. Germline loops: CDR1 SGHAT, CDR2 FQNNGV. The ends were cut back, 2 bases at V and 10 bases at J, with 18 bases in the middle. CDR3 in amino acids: CASSLLRGQRREQFF. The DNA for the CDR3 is TGTGCCAGCAGCTTACTACGTGGACAACGGAGGGAGCAGTTCTTC.

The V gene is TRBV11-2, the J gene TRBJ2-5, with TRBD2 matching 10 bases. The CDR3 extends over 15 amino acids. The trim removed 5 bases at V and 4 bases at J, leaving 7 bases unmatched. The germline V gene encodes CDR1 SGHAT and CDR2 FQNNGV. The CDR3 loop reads CASSPILAGVETQYF. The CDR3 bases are TGTGCCAGCAGCCCTATTCTAGCGGGGGTAGAGACCCAGTACTTC.